These 2 T cell receptor beta chains were sequenced from one sample in a study of PD-1 and CTLA-4 blockade in melanoma. Profiling relied on immunoSEQ multiplex PCR, and the TCRdb table lists in-frame clones only, not all of them. The table includes around 21,000 clones, about 91% detected once. The material sequenced was CD8+ T cells from peripheral blood, taken before anti-PD-1 treatment. The receptors here all came from a human donor with melanoma.

V gene TRBV7-9 combines with J gene TRBJ2-6; a possible D gene is TRBD2 (5 bases). V gave up 5 bases and J gave up 1 base, with 9 bases separating them. This CDR3 is 15 amino acids long. CDR1 and CDR2 (germline): SEHNR, FQNEAQ (reference sequence). Here the CDR3 reads CASSPRESGANVLTF. The CDR3 DNA reads TGTGCCAGCAGCCCAAGGGAGTCTGGGGCCAACGTCCTGACTTTC.

This CDR3 reads CASRGGQLSGNTIYF. The DNA of the CDR3 is TGTGCCAGCAGGGGGGGACAGCTCTCTGGAAACACCATATATTTT. This chain joins TRBV6-5 and TRBJ1-3; 7 bases match TRBD1. Germline CDR1 MNHEY, CDR2 SVGAGI. This CDR3 region has 15 residues. V shed 6 bases, J shed 0 bases, and the junction held 5 bases outside the gene matches.